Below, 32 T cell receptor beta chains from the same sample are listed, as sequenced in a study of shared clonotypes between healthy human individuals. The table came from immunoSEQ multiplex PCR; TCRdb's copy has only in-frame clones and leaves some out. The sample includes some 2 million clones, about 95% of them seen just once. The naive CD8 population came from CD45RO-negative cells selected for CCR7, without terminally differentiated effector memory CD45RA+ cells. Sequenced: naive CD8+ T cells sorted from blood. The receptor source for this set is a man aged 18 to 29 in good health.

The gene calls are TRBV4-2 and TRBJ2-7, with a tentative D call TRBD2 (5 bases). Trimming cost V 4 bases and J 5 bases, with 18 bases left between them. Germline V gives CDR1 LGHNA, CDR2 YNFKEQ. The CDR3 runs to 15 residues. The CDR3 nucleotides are TGTGCCAGCAGCCTGCGCGGGCAGCCGGAGGACGAGCAGTACTTC. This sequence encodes CASSLRGQPEDEQYF.

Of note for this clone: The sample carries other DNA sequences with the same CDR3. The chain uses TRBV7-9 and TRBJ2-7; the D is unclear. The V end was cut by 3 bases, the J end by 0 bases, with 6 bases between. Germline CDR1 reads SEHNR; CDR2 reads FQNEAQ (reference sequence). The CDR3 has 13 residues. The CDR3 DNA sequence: TGTGCCAGCAGCTTCCCGAGCTCCTACGAGCAGTACTTC. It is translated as CASSFPSSYEQYF.

The CDR3 DNA reads TGTGCCAGCAGTTTGGGGGCTAGCGGGAGAGATACGCAGTATTTT. This gives the protein CASSLGASGRDTQYF. The chain carries TRBV27 and TRBJ2-3, with TRBD2 matching 10 bases. V lost 3 bases and J lost 5; bases outside the gene matches: 5. Germline assignment: CDR1 MNHEY and CDR2 SMNVEV (reference sequence). The CDR3 contains 15 residues.

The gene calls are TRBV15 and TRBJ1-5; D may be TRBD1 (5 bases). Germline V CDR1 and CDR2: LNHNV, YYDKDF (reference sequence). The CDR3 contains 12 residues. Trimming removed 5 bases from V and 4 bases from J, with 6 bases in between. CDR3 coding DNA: TGTGCCACCAGCGGGGCAAATCAGCCCCAGCATTTT. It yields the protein CATSGANQPQHF.

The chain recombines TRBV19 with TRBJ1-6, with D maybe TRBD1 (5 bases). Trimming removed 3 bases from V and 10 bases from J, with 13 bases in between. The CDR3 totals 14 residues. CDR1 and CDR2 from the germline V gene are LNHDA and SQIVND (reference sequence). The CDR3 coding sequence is TGTGCCAGTAGTATTTCGGTCTCAGGGTCACCCCTCCACTTT. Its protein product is CASSISVSGSPLHF.

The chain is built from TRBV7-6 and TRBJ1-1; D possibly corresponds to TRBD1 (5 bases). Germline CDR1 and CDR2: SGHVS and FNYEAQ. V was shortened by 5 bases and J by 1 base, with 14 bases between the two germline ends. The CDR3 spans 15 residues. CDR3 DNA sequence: TGTGCCAGCAGCCCCCTGACAGAGGGGAACACTGAAGCTTTCTTT. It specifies CASSPLTEGNTEAFF.

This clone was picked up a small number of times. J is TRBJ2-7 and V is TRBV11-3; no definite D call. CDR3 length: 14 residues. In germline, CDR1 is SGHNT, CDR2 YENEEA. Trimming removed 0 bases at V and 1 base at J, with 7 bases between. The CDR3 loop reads CASSLEAESYEQYF. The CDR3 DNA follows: TGTGCCAGCAGCTTAGAGGCAGAGTCCTACGAGCAGTACTTC.

CDR3 DNA: TGTGCCAGCAGCTTAGGTTTGATTGGACAGAGCTTACGACTTTACTATGGCTACACCTTC. Protein sequence: CASSLGLIGQSLRLYYGYTF. The chain has TRBV7-8 and TRBJ1-2, with a possible D match to TRBD1 (6 bases). This CDR3 has 20 amino acids. Germline lookup yields CDR1 SGHVS and CDR2 FQNEAQ. The germline V and J ends were trimmed by 1 base and 3 bases, with 27 bases remaining between them.

CDR3 residues: CASATDRDSNQPQHF. The CDR3 DNA is TGCGCCAGCGCAACTGACAGGGATAGCAATCAGCCCCAGCATTTT. This chain uses TRBV10-2 with TRBJ1-5; the match to TRBD1 covers 7 bases. Germline trimming cut 8 bases from V and 0 bases from J; bases unmatched to any gene: 7. Germline V CDR1 and CDR2: WSHSY, SAAADI. This CDR3 contains 15 residues.

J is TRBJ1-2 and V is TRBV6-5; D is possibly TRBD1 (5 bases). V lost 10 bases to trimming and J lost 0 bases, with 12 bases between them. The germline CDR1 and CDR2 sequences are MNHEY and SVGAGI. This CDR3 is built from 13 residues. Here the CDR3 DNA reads TGTGCCACCCAAGGGGTGCCTAACTATGGCTACACCTTC. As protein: CATQGVPNYGYTF.

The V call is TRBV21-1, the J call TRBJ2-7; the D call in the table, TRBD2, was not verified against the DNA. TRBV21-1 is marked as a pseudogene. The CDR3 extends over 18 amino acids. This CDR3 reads CASSKEREGRQDYTEQYF. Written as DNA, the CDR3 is TGTGCCAGCAGCAAAGAGAGGGAAGGGAGACAAGACTATACCGAGCAGTACTTC.

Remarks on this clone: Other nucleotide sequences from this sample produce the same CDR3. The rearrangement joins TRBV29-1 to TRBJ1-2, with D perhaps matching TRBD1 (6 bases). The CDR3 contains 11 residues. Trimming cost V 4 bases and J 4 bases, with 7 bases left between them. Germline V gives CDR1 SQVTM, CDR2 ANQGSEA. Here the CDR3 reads CSVGDTYGYTF. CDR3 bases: TGCAGCGTTGGGGACACCTATGGCTACACCTTC.

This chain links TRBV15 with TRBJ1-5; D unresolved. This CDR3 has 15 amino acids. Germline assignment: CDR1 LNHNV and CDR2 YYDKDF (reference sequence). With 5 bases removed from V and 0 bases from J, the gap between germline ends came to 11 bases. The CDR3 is CATSSAAYSNQPQHF. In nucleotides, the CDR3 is TGTGCCACCAGCTCGGCGGCTTATAGCAATCAGCCCCAGCATTTT.

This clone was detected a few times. The chain's CDR3 is CATHPSYSNQPQHF. The CDR3 DNA reads TGTGCCACCCACCCGAGCTATAGCAATCAGCCCCAGCATTTT. J is TRBJ1-5 and V is TRBV7-8; no clear D gene. This CDR3 has 14 residues. Germline V gene sequence: CDR1 SGHVS, CDR2 FQNEAQ. V dropped 10 bases and J dropped 0 bases, with 13 bases sitting between them.

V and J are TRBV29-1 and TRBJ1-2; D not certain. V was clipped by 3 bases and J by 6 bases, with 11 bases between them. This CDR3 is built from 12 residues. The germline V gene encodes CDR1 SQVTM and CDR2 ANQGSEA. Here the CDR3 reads CSVDAQGHGYTF. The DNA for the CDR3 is TGCAGCGTTGACGCACAAGGTCATGGCTACACCTTC.

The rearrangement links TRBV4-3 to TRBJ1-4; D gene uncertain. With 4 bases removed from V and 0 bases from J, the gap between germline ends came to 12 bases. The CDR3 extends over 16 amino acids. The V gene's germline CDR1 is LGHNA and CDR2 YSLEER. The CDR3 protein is CASSRLTDATNEKLFF. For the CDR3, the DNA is TGCGCCAGCAGCCGCCTAACAGATGCAACTAATGAAAAACTGTTTTTT.

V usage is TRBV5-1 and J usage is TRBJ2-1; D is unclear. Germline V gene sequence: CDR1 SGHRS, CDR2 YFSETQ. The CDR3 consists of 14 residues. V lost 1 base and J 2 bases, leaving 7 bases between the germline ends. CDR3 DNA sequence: TGCGCCAGCAGCTTGAGTACCCCCTACAATGAGCAGTTCTTC. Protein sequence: CASSLSTPYNEQFF.

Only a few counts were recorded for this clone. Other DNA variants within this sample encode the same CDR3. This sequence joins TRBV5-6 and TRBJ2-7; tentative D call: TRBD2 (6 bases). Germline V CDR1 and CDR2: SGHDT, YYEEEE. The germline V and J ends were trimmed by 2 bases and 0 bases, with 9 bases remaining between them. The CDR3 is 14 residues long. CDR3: CASSFGTGSYEQYF. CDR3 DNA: TGTGCCAGCAGCTTCGGGACTGGCTCCTACGAGCAGTACTTC.

CDR3 loop: CASRRIDSSREKLFF. Here the CDR3 DNA reads TGTGCCAGCAGACGTATTGACTCATCAAGGGAAAAACTGTTTTTT. The rearrangement uses TRBV7-9 and TRBJ1-4; the D is unclear. The germline V gene has CDR1 SEHNR and CDR2 FQNEAQ (reference sequence). Trimming took off 6 bases at V and 8 bases at J, with 19 bases between the two ends. This CDR3 spans 15 amino acids.

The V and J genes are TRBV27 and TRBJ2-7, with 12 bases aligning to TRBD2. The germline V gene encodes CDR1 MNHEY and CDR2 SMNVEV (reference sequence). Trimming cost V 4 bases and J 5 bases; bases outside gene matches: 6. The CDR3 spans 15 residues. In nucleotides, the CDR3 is TGTGCCAGCAGTTATCTAGCGGGAGGGCCCCACGAGCAGTACTTC. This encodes CASSYLAGGPHEQYF.

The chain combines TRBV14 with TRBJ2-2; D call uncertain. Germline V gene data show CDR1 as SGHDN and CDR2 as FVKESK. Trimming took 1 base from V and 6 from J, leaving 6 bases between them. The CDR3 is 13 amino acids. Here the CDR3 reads CASSQVRAGELFF. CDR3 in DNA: TGTGCCAGCAGCCAAGTCCGTGCCGGGGAGCTGTTTTTT.

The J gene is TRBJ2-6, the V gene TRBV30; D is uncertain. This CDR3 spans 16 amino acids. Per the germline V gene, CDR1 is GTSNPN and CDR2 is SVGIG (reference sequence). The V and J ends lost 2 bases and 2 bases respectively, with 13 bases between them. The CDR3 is CAWSTPWFTGANVLTF. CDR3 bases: TGTGCCTGGAGTACGCCATGGTTTACTGGGGCCAACGTCCTGACTTTC. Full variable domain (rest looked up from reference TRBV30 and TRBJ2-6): SQTIHQWPATLVQPVGSPLSLECTVEGTSNPNLYWYRQAAGRGLQLLFYSVGIGQISSEVPQNLSASRPQDRQFILSSKKLLLSDSGFYLCAWSTPWFTGANVLTFGAGSRLTVL.

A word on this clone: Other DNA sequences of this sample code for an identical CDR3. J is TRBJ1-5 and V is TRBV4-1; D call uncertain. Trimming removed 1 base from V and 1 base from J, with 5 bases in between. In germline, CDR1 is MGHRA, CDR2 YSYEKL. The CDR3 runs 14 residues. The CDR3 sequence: CASSQGLSNQPQHF. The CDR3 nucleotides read TGCGCCAGCAGCCAAGGCCTAAGCAATCAGCCCCAGCATTTT.

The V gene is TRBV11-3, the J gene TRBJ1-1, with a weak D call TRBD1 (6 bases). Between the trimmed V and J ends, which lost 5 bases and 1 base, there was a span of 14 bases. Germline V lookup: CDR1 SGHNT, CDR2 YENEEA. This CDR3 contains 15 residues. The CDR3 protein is CASSLTGTPNTEAFF. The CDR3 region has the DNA TGTGCCAGCAGCCTTACCGGGACACCGAACACTGAAGCTTTCTTT.

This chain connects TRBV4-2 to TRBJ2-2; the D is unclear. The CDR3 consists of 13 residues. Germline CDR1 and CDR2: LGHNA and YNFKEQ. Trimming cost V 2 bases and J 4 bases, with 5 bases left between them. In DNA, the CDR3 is TGTGCCAGCAGCCAACGAGTCACCGGGGAGCTGTTTTTT. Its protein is CASSQRVTGELFF.

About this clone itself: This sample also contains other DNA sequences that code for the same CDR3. The CDR3 DNA sequence: TGTGCCAGCAGCGTAGACGGGGTAGGGACAGATACGCAGTATTTT. It codes for CASSVDGVGTDTQYF. The chain has TRBV9 and TRBJ2-3; D is perhaps TRBD2 (5 bases). The germline CDR1 and CDR2 sequences are SGDLS and YYNGEE. V was trimmed by 0 bases and J by 3 bases, leaving 11 bases between them. The CDR3 totals 15 residues.

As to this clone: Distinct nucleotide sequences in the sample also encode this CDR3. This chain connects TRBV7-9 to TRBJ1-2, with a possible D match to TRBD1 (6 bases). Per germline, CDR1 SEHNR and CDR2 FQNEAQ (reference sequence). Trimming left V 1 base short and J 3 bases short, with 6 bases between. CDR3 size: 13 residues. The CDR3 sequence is CASSLGQDYGYTF. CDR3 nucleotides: TGTGCCAGCAGCTTAGGACAGGACTATGGCTACACCTTC. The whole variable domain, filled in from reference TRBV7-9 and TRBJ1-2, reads DTGVSQNPRHKITKRGQNVTFRCDPISEHNRLYWYRQTLGQGPEFLTYFQNEAQLEKSRLLSDRFSAERPKGSFSTLEIQRTEQGDSAMYLCASSLGQDYGYTFGSGTRLTVV.

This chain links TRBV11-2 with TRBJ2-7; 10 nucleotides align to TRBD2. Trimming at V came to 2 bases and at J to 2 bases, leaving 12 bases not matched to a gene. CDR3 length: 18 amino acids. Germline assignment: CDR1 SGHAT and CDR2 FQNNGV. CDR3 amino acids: CASSLLGTSVPKAYEQYF. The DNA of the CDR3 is TGTGCCAGCAGCTTACTCGGGACTAGCGTACCTAAAGCCTACGAGCAGTACTTC.

The CDR3 loop is CASSLGPGASGNTIYF. CDR3 sequence (DNA): TGCGCCAGCAGCTTGGGTCCGGGGGCCTCTGGAAACACCATATATTTT. V gene TRBV5-1 combines with J gene TRBJ1-3, with a weak D call TRBD1 (6 bases). The CDR3 is made up of 16 amino acids. V lost 0 bases to trimming and J lost 0 bases, with 10 bases between them. In germline, CDR1 is SGHRS, CDR2 YFSETQ.

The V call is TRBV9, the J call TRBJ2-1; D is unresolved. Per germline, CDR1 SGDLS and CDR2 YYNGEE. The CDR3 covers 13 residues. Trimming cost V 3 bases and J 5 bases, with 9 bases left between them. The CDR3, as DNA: TGTGCCAGCAGCGCCAGATTAGACAATGAGCAGTTCTTC. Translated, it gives CASSARLDNEQFF.

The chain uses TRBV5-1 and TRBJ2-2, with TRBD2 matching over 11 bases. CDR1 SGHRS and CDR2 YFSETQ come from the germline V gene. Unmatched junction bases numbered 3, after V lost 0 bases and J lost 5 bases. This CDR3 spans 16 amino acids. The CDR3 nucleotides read TGCGCCAGCAGCTTGGTGACTAGCGGGGCTACCGGGGAGCTGTTTTTT. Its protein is CASSLVTSGATGELFF.

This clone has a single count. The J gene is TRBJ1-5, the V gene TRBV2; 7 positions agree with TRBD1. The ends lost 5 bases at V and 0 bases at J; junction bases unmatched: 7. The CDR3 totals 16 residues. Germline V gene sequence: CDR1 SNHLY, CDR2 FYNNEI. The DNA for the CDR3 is TGTGCCAGCAGTTTCGGACAGGTTAATAGCAATCAGCCCCAGCATTTT. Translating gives CASSFGQVNSNQPQHF.